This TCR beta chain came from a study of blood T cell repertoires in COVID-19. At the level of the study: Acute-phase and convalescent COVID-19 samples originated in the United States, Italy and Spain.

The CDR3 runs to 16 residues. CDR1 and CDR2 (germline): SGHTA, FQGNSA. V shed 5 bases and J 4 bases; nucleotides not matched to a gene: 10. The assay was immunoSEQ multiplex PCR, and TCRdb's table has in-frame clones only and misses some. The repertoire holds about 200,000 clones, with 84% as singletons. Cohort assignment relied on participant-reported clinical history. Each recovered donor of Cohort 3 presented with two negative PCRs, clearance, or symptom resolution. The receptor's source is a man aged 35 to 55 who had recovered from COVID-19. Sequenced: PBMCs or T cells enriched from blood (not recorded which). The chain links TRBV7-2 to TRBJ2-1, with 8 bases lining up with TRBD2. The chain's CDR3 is CASSLPSSGRYNEQFF. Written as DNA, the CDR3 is TGTGCCAGCAGCCTCCCTTCTAGCGGGCGTTACAATGAGCAGTTCTTC.